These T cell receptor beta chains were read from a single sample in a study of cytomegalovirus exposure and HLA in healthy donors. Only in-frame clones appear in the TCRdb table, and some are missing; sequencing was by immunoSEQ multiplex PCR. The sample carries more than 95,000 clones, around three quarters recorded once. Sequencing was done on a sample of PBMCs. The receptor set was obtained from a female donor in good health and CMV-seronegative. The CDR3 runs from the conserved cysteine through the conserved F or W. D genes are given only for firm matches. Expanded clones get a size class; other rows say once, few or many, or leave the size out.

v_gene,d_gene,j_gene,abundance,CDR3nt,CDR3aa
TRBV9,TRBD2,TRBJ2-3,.,TGTGCCAGCAGCGGTCTAGCGGGGGGGCATGGCACAGATACGCAGTATTTT,CASSGLAGGHGTDTQYF
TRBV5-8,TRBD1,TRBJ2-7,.,TGTGCCAGCAGCTTGTGGGGACAGGGGGCGGACGAGCAGTACTTC,CASSLWGQGADEQYF
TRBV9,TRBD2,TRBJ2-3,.,TGTGCCAGTAACAAACTAGCGGGGGGCGCAGATACGCAGTATTTT,CASNKLAGGADTQYF
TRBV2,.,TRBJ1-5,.,TGTGCCAGCACGCGGTTGAATAGCAATCAGCCCCAGCATTTT,CASTRLNSNQPQHF
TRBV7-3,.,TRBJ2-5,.,TGTGCCAGCAGCTTCCCCCAGACTTGGAAGACCCAGTACTTC,CASSFPQTWKTQYF
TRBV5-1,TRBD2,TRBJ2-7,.,TGCGCCAGCAGCTCCATAGCGGGAGGGCCACGGGACGAGCAGTACTTC,CASSSIAGGPRDEQYF
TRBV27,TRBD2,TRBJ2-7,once,TGTGCCAGCAGTTTAGCGGGAGCGGGAGAGTACGAGCAGTACTTC,CASSLAGAGEYEQYF
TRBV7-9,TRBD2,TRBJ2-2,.,TGTGCCAGCGATAGGCCTGCGGGAGGCCCCGCCGGGGAGCTGTTTTTT,CASDRPAGGPAGELFF
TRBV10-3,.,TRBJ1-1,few,TGTGCCATCAGTGAGGGGGGCGCTGAAGCTTTCTTT,CAISEGGAEAFF
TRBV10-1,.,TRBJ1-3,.,TGCGCCAGCAGCGAGTCCGGGACACAAGGAAACACCATATATTTT,CASSESGTQGNTIYF
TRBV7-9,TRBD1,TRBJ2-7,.,TGTGCCAGCAGTACCGGGACAGGGTATTTCGACGAGCAGTACTTC,CASSTGTGYFDEQYF
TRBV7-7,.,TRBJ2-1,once,TGTGCCAGCAGTCCCCGCGACGGACTGGGGTATGATGAGCAGTTCTTC,CASSPRDGLGYDEQFF
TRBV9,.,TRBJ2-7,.,TGTGCCAGCAGTCCGGGTGGGCGGGGAGTTTACGAGCAGTACTTC,CASSPGGRGVYEQYF
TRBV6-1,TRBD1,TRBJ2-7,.,TGTGCCAGCAGCCACGGACAGGGCAGCTCCGAGCAGTACTTC,CASSHGQGSSEQYF
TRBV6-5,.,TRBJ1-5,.,TGTGCCAGCAGTCGGACACCAAATCAGCCCCAGCATTTT,CASSRTPNQPQHF
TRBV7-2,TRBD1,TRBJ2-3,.,TGTGCCAGCAGCTCGGACAGGGGCAGAGATACGCAGTATTTT,CASSSDRGRDTQYF
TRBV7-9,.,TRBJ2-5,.,TGTGCCAGCAGCTTAGGTGGGGGCCTCGGGCAAGAGACCCAGTACTTC,CASSLGGGLGQETQYF
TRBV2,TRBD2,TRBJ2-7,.,TGTGCCAGCAGTGAAGCTAGACTAGCGACCACCTACGAGCAGTACTTC,CASSEARLATTYEQYF
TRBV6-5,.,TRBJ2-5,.,TGTGCCAGCAGCCGCGGGACTCTCGGTCGAGAGACCCAGTACTTC,CASSRGTLGRETQYF
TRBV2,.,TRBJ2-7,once,TGTGCCAGCAGCCGCGAGCTATACTACGAGCAGTACTTC,CASSRELYYEQYF
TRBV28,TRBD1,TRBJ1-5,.,TGTGCCAGCAGTTTTTCTCGCAGGGGGTATCAGCCCCAGCATTTT,CASSFSRRGYQPQHF
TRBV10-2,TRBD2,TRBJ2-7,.,TGCGCCAGCAGTAGCGGGGCCTACGAGCAGTACTTC,CASSSGAYEQYF
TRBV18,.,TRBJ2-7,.,TGTGCCAGCTCACCGATGACCGGTGGGCTGGCCTACGAGCAGTACTTC,CASSPMTGGLAYEQYF
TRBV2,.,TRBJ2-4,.,TGTGCCAGCAGTGTAACAGGGATGGTAAACATTCAGTACTTC,CASSVTGMVNIQYF